This is a list of T cell receptor beta chains from one sample in a study of brain T cells in children with intractable seizures. The protocol was immunoSEQ multiplex PCR, while the TCRdb copy is restricted to in-frame clones and leaves out a portion. Of about 76,000 clones detected, about 93% appear once; the ten largest clones hold about 1.4%. Sample: peripheral blood, taken at surgery. The receptor set was obtained from a boy less than two years old with tuberous sclerosis and intractable seizures. CDR3s include the opening cysteine and the closing phenylalanine or tryptophan. D genes are given only for firm matches.

>TRBV10-3|TRBJ1-1|TRBD1|15
CAISGGGQGLTEAFF
>TRBV19|TRBJ2-6|NA|16
CASSIGFRSGANVLTF
>TRBV6-5|TRBJ2-4|NA|15
CASHPVGSPKNIQYF
>TRBV28|TRBJ2-1|NA|15
CASSYYADAYNEQFF
>TRBV19|TRBJ2-6|TRBD2|18
CASSSNLLAGVVANVLTF
>TRBV7-9|TRBJ2-3|NA|14
CASSLAGGTDTQYF
>TRBV10-2|TRBJ1-5|TRBD1|15
CASSEGTGGNQPQHF
>TRBV19|TRBJ1-4|TRBD1|16
CASSTTLDRGYEKLFF
>TRBV19|TRBJ2-1|TRBD2|20
CASSIGHRGRRLAGENEQFF
>TRBV5-1|TRBJ2-7|NA|11
CASSNGYEQYF
>TRBV11-2|TRBJ1-4|TRBD1|18
CASSPIARQGSIQGKLFF
>TRBV5-6|TRBJ1-2|TRBD1|15
CASSAPGTGISGYTF
>TRBV14|TRBJ2-7|NA|15
CASSQDLGLSYEQYF
>TRBV7-2|TRBJ2-5|TRBD2|16
CASSLVRGGAGETQYF
>TRBV12-3/TRBV12-4|TRBJ1-2|TRBD1|13
CASSLSQGAGYTF
>TRBV25-1|TRBJ2-2|NA|16
CASSGRQAILTGELFF